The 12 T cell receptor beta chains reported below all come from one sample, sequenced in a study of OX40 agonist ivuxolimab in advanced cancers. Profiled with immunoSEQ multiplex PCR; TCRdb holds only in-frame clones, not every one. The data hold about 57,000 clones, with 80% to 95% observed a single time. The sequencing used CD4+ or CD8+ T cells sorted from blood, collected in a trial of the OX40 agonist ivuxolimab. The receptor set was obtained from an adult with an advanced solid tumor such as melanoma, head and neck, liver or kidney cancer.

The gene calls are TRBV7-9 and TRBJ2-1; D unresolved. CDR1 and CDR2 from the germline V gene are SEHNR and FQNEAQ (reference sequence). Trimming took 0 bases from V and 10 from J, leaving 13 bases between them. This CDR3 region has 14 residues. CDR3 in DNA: TGTGCCAGCAGCTTAGCATCCCCACCTGGGGAGCAGTTCTTC. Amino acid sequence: CASSLASPPGEQFF.

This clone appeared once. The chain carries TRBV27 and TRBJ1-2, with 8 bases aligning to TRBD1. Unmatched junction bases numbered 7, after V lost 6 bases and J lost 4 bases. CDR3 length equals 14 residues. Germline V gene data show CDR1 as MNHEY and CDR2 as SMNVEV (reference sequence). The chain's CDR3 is CASSPRTGTYGYTF. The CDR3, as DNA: TGTGCCAGCAGCCCACGGACAGGGACCTATGGCTACACCTTC.

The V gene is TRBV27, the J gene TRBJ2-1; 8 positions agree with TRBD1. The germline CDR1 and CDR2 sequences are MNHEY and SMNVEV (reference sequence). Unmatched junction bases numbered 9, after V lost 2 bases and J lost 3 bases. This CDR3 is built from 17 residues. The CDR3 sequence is CASSLVGGGTGYNEQFF. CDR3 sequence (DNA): TGTGCCAGCAGTTTAGTGGGGGGCGGGACAGGCTACAATGAGCAGTTCTTC.

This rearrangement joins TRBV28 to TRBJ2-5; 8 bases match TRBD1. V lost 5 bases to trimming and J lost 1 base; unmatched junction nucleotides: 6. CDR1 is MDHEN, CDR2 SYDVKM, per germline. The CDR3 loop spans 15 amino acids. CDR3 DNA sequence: TGTGCCAGCAGTCGGACAGGGCGGATCCAAGAGACCCAGTACTTC. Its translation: CASSRTGRIQETQYF.

CDR3 in amino acids: CATSRDRWGATNEKLFF. The CDR3 DNA follows: TGTGCCACCAGCAGAGATAGGTGGGGTGCAACTAATGAAAAACTGTTTTTT. This chain connects TRBV15 to TRBJ1-4; D not certain. Trimming pared 0 bases from V and 0 bases from J, leaving 11 bases between. The germline CDR1 and CDR2 sequences are LNHNV and YYDKDF (reference sequence). The CDR3 spans 17 residues.

CDR3 nucleotides: TGTGCCAGCAGCGTATCTCTTGGTGGCTACACCTTC. As protein: CASSVSLGGYTF. This chain connects TRBV9 to TRBJ1-2; D not resolved. V was shortened by 1 base and J by 7 bases, with 8 bases between the two germline ends. This CDR3 contains 12 residues. CDR1 is SGDLS and CDR2 is YYNGEE in the germline V gene.

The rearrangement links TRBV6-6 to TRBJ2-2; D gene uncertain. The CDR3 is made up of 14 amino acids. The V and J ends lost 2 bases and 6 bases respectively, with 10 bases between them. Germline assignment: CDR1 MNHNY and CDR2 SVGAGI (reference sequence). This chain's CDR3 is CASSYHKPAGELFF. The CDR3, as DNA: TGTGCCAGCAGTTACCATAAGCCGGCCGGGGAGCTGTTTTTT.

The CDR3 coding sequence is TGTGCCAGCAGCTCTCTAGCGCCAGAGCAGTTCTTC. Amino acid sequence: CASSSLAPEQFF. The chain recombines TRBV7-6 with TRBJ2-1; D is possibly TRBD2 (6 bases). The CDR3 is 12 residues long. The germline V gene encodes CDR1 SGHVS and CDR2 FNYEAQ. The V end was cut by 4 bases, the J end by 10 bases, with 11 bases between.

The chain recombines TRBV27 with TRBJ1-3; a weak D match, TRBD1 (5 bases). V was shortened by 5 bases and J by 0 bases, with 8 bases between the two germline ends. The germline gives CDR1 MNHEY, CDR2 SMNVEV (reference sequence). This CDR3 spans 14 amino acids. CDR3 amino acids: CASSGTSSGNTIYF. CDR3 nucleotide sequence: TGTGCCAGCAGTGGGACCAGCTCTGGAAACACCATATATTTT.

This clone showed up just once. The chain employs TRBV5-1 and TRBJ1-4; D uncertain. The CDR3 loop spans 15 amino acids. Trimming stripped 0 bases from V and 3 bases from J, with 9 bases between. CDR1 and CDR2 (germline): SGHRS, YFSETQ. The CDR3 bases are TGCGCCAGCAGCTTGGTGGGGTCGGCTAATGAAAAACTGTTTTTT. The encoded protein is CASSLVGSANEKLFF.

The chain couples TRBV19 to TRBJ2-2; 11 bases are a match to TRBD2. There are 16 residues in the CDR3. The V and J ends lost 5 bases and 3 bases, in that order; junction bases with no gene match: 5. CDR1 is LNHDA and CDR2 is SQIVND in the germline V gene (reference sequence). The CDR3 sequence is CASSHGLAGHTGELFF. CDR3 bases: TGTGCCAGTAGTCACGGACTAGCGGGTCACACCGGGGAGCTGTTTTTT.

The CDR3 is CASSLVGGGRPSSYEQYF. CDR3 coding DNA: TGTGCCAGCAGCTTAGTAGGCGGCGGACGACCGAGCTCCTACGAGCAGTACTTC. The chain recombines TRBV7-9 with TRBJ2-7; D call uncertain. The germline V and J ends were trimmed by 1 base and 0 bases, with 19 bases remaining between them. CDR1 and CDR2 from the germline V gene are SEHNR and FQNEAQ (reference sequence). The CDR3 extends over 18 amino acids.